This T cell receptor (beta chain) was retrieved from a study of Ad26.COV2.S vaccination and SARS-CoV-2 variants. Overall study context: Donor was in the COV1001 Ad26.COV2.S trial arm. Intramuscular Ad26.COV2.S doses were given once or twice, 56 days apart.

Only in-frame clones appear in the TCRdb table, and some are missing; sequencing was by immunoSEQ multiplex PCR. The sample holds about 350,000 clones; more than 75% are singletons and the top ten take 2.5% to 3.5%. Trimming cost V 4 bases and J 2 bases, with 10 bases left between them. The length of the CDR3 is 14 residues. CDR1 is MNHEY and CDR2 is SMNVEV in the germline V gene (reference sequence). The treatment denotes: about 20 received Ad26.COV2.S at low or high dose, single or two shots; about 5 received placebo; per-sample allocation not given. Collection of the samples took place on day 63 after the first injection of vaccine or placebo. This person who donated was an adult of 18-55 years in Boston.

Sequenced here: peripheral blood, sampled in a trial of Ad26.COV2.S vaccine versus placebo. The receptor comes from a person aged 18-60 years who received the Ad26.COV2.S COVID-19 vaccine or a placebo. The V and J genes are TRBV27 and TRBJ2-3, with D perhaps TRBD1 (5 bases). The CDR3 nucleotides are TGTGCCAGCAGTTCTACAGGATTCACAGATACGCAGTATTTT. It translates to CASSSTGFTDTQYF.